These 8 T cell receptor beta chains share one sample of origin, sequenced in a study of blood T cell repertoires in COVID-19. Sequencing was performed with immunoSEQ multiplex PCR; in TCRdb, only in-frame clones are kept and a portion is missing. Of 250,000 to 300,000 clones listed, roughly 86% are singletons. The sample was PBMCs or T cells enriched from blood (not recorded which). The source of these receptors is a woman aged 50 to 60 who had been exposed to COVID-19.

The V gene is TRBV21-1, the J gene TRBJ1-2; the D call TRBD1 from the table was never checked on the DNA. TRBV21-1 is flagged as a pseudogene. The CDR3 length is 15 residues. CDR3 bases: TGTGCCAGCAGCAAAGAAGGCACAGTTAACTATGGCTACACCTTC. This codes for CASSKEGTVNYGYTF.

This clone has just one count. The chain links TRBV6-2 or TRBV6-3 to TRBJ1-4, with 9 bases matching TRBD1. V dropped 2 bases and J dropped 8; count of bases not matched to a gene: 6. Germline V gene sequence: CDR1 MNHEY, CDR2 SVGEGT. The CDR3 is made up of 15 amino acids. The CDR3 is CASSYEGQGSEKLFF. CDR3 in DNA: TGTGCCAGCAGTTACGAGGGACAGGGAAGCGAAAAACTGTTTTTT.

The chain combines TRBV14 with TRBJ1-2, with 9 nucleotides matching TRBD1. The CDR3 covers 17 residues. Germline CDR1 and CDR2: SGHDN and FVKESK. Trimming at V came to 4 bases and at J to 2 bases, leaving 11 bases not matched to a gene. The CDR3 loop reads CASSPGWGQGSNYGYTF. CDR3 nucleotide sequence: TGTGCCAGCAGCCCAGGTTGGGGACAGGGTTCCAACTATGGCTACACCTTC.

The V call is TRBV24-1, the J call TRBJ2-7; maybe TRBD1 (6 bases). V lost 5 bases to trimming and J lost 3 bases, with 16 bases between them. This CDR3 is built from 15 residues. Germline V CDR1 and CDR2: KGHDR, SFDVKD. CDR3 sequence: CATSAWGTTIYEQYF. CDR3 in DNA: TGTGCCACCAGTGCCTGGGGGACAACGATCTACGAGCAGTACTTC.

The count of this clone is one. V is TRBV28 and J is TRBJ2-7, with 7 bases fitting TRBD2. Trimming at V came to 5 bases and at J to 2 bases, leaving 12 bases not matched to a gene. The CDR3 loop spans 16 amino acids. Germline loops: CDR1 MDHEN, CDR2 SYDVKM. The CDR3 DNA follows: TGTGCCAGCAGTGACTCCTTTGGCGGGGGACCCTACGAGCAGTACTTC. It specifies CASSDSFGGGPYEQYF.

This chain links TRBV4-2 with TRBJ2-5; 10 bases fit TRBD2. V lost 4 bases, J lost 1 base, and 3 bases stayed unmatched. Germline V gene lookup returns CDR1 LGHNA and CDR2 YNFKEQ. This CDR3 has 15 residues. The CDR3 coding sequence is TGTGCCAGCAGCCCAGGGACTAGCGTCCAAGAGACCCAGTACTTC. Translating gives CASSPGTSVQETQYF.

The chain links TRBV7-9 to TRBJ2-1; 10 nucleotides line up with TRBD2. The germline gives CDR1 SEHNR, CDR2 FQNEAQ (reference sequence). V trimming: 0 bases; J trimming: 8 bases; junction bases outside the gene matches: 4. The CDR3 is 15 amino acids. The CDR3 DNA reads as TGTGCCAGCAGCTTAGCAGCGGGGGGGCTCTATGAGCAGTTCTTC. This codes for CASSLAAGGLYEQFF.

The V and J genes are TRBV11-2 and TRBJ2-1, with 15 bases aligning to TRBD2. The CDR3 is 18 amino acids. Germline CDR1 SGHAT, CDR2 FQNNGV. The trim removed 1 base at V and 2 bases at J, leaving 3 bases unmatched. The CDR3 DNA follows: TGTGCCAGCAGCTTAGCTAGGACTAGCGGGGGGGCCTACAATGAGCAGTTCTTC. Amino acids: CASSLARTSGGAYNEQFF.